This is a list of T cell receptor beta chains from one sample in a study of T cells in Graves' hyperthyroidism and ophthalmopathy. TCRdb used MiXCR to reprocess the multiplex PCR reads, holding one entry per CDR3 protein. The sample shows hundreds of thousands of distinct CDR3 sequences, 38% of them seen only once. The specimen sequenced was blood. The origin of the receptors is a man aged 18 to 30 with Graves' hyperthyroidism. Each CDR3 is given with its conserved first and last residue. A D gene is named only where the DNA matches it firmly. Clone size is stated in some rows and not others, as once, few, many or a class when expanded.

j_call v_call clone_size d_call cdr3_nt cdr3_aa
TRBJ1-2 TRBV20-1 . . TGCAGTGCTCCCCGGGCTAACTATGGCTACACCTTC CSAPRANYGYTF
TRBJ2-7 TRBV7-8 few . TGTGCCAGCAGCTTAGGGGTGATGTATCCCTACGAGCAGTACTTC CASSLGVMYPYEQYF
TRBJ2-7 TRBV2 . . TGTGCCAGCAGCGGCGGTGAGGTCTCGGGCTACGAGCAGTACTTC CASSGGEVSGYEQYF
TRBJ2-5 TRBV2 many . TGTGCCAGCAGTTACGCAGCGCGAGGGACCCAGTACTTC CASSYAARGTQYF
TRBJ2-7 TRBV20-1 few . TGCAGTGCCCATGGATGGGGGCTCAGCACCTCCTACGAGCAGTACTTC CSAHGWGLSTSYEQYF
TRBJ2-7 TRBV20-1 . TRBD1 TGCAGTGCTCCTAGAACCGACAGGGGGGGAGAGTGGCAGTACTTC CSAPRTDRGGEWQYF
TRBJ2-7 TRBV28 . . TGTGCCAGCAGTTTCCCTTACTCGGCGGCGGGAAATTCCGAGCAGTACTTC CASSFPYSAAGNSEQYF
TRBJ1-5 TRBV7-2 . . TGTGCCAGCAGCTTATTTCAGGAGGGTGGGGGGGAGCAGCATTTT CASSLFQEGGGEQHF
TRBJ1-6 TRBV19 many TRBD1 TGTGCCAGTAGCAAAGCCCGGACAGGGGACTCACCCCTCCACTTT CASSKARTGDSPLHF
TRBJ1-4 TRBV2 . . TGTGCCAGCAGTGATGACAGAAGAACCGCAACTAATGAAAAACTGTTTTTT CASSDDRRTATNEKLFF
TRBJ1-6 TRBV5-1 many TRBD1 TGCGCCAGCAGCCTGGGGGACAGGGTCTCCTATAATTCACCCCTCCACTTT CASSLGDRVSYNSPLHF
TRBJ1-5 TRBV7-2 many . TGTGCCAGCAGCGCCACGGGGGCTCAGCCCCAGCATTTT CASSATGAQPQHF
TRBJ1-1 TRBV13 few . TGTGCCAGCAGCTTAACAGGATTTGAAGCTTTCTTT CASSLTGFEAFF
TRBJ1-1 TRBV12-3/TRBV12-4 . . TGTGCCAGCAGCCACCGCAGGGAAAACACTGAAGCTTTCTTT CASSHRRENTEAFF
TRBJ2-2 TRBV7-2 many TRBD1 TGTGCCAGCAGCCGGGGACAGGGAAACACCGGGGAGCTGTTTTTT CASSRGQGNTGELFF
TRBJ1-2 TRBV10-3 . . TGTGCCATCAGTGACAGGGGCCCCGCGTACACCTTC CAISDRGPAYTF
TRBJ1-1 TRBV25-1 many TRBD1 TGTGCCAGCAGAAAGACAGGGGGCAAGACTGAAGCTTTCTTT CASRKTGGKTEAFF
TRBJ2-3 TRBV7-8 once TRBD1 TGTGCCAGCAGCCCTCAGACAGGGGCAGATACGCAGTATTTT CASSPQTGADTQYF
TRBJ1-2 TRBV20-1 . . TGCAGTGCCCGACAGACAGGAGATGGCTACACCTTC CSARQTGDGYTF
TRBJ1-5 TRBV10-3 . . TGTGCCAGCAATGACCGGTACGGCCAGCCCCAGCATTTT CASNDRYGQPQHF